Listed below are T cell receptor beta chains from one sample, sequenced in a study of CD8+ T cells in alopecia areata. Sequenced by immunoSEQ multiplex PCR; TCRdb stores in-frame clones only, minus some. The table shows about 76,000 clones, with approximately 70% occurring only once. The input for sequencing was CD8+ T cells sorted from blood, taken at week 24, from a patient treated with tofacitinib. All receptors derive from a human donor with alopecia areata. CDR3s include the opening cysteine and the closing phenylalanine or tryptophan. The order of the fields is V gene, D gene, clone size, J gene, CDR3 length, CDR3 protein, CDR3 DNA. A D gene is named only where the DNA matches it firmly. Size is omitted from some rows. Given values are once, few, many or a class for expanded clones.

v_call: TRBV27; d_call: TRBD1; clone_size: -; j_call: TRBJ1-1; cdr3_length: 14; cdr3_aa: CASSRWTGGTEAFF; cdr3_nt: TGTGCCAGCAGTCGATGGACAGGGGGCACTGAAGCTTTCTTT
v_call: TRBV4-1; d_call: -; clone_size: -; j_call: TRBJ2-4; cdr3_length: 18; cdr3_aa: CASSQAPVGELAKNIQYF; cdr3_nt: TGCGCCAGCAGCCAAGCTCCGGTCGGGGAGCTAGCCAAAAACATTCAGTACTTC
v_call: TRBV13; d_call: TRBD1; clone_size: -; j_call: TRBJ2-5; cdr3_length: 14; cdr3_aa: CASSLGQAQETQYF; cdr3_nt: TGTGCCAGCAGCTTGGGACAGGCCCAAGAGACCCAGTACTTC
v_call: TRBV7-6; d_call: -; clone_size: -; j_call: TRBJ1-5; cdr3_length: 17; cdr3_aa: CASSLEGVWARNQPQHF; cdr3_nt: TGTGCCAGCAGCCTAGAGGGTGTGTGGGCCCGCAATCAGCCCCAGCATTTT
v_call: TRBV4-2; d_call: TRBD1; clone_size: -; j_call: TRBJ1-2; cdr3_length: 14; cdr3_aa: CASSQDRANYGYTF; cdr3_nt: TGTGCCAGCAGCCAGGACAGGGCCAACTATGGCTACACCTTC
v_call: TRBV2; d_call: -; clone_size: -; j_call: TRBJ1-1; cdr3_length: 12; cdr3_aa: CARGRGNTEAFF; cdr3_nt: TGTGCCAGGGGACGAGGGAATACTGAAGCTTTCTTT
v_call: TRBV27; d_call: TRBD2; clone_size: -; j_call: TRBJ2-7; cdr3_length: 16; cdr3_aa: CASSFVAGGSSYEQYF; cdr3_nt: TGTGCCAGCAGTTTCGTTGCGGGAGGAAGCTCCTACGAGCAGTACTTC
v_call: TRBV5-1; d_call: -; clone_size: -; j_call: TRBJ2-4; cdr3_length: 13; cdr3_aa: CASRRGLTDIQYF; cdr3_nt: TGCGCCAGCCGGCGGGGCCTAACAGACATTCAGTACTTC
v_call: TRBV4-3; d_call: -; clone_size: -; j_call: TRBJ2-5; cdr3_length: 17; cdr3_aa: CASSQVYVKGSQETQYF; cdr3_nt: TGCGCCAGCAGCCAAGTTTACGTTAAGGGGTCACAAGAGACCCAGTACTTC
v_call: TRBV5-1; d_call: -; clone_size: -; j_call: TRBJ2-5; cdr3_length: 15; cdr3_aa: CASSSRPGNQETQYF; cdr3_nt: TGCGCCAGCAGCTCGCGACCGGGAAATCAAGAGACCCAGTACTTC
v_call: TRBV2; d_call: -; clone_size: -; j_call: TRBJ2-1; cdr3_length: 15; cdr3_aa: CASRAGTNNYNEQFF; cdr3_nt: TGTGCCAGCAGAGCCGGGACAAACAACTACAATGAGCAGTTCTTC
v_call: TRBV30; d_call: -; clone_size: -; j_call: TRBJ1-5; cdr3_length: 14; cdr3_aa: CAWSVGVSNQPQHF; cdr3_nt: TGTGCCTGGAGTGTTGGAGTTAGCAATCAGCCCCAGCATTTT
v_call: TRBV4-3; d_call: TRBD1; clone_size: -; j_call: TRBJ2-7; cdr3_length: 17; cdr3_aa: CASSQYPTGDTTYEQYF; cdr3_nt: TGCGCCAGCAGCCAGTACCCCACAGGGGATACTACCTACGAGCAGTACTTC
v_call: TRBV9; d_call: -; clone_size: -; j_call: TRBJ2-7; cdr3_length: 15; cdr3_aa: CASSDRGAQIDEQYF; cdr3_nt: TGTGCCAGCAGCGATCGGGGGGCACAGATCGACGAGCAGTACTTC
v_call: TRBV13; d_call: -; clone_size: -; j_call: TRBJ2-5; cdr3_length: 12; cdr3_aa: CASSLGRETQYF; cdr3_nt: TGTGCCAGCAGCTTAGGCCGAGAGACCCAGTACTTC
v_call: TRBV30; d_call: -; clone_size: -; j_call: TRBJ2-4; cdr3_length: 14; cdr3_aa: CAWSETFGRNIQYF; cdr3_nt: TGTGCCTGGAGTGAAACTTTCGGGAGAAACATTCAGTACTTC
v_call: TRBV5-1; d_call: -; clone_size: -; j_call: TRBJ2-5; cdr3_length: 14; cdr3_aa: CASSLGGSQETQYF; cdr3_nt: TGCGCCAGCAGCTTGGGAGGGTCCCAAGAGACCCAGTACTTC
v_call: TRBV4-1; d_call: -; clone_size: -; j_call: TRBJ1-5; cdr3_length: 17; cdr3_aa: CASSQVGQPVGNQPQHF; cdr3_nt: TGCGCCAGCAGCCAAGTAGGACAGCCTGTCGGCAATCAGCCCCAGCATTTT
v_call: TRBV2; d_call: -; clone_size: -; j_call: TRBJ2-7; cdr3_length: 15; cdr3_aa: CASSDRDPGSHEQYF; cdr3_nt: TGTGCCAGCAGCGATAGAGACCCGGGATCACACGAGCAGTACTTC
v_call: TRBV29-1; d_call: TRBD2; clone_size: -; j_call: TRBJ2-5; cdr3_length: 14; cdr3_aa: CSVPGTTRGETQYF; cdr3_nt: TGCAGCGTCCCCGGGACTACCCGGGGGGAGACCCAGTACTTC
v_call: TRBV4-2; d_call: -; clone_size: -; j_call: TRBJ2-7; cdr3_length: 16; cdr3_aa: CASSQEPGGPPYEQYF; cdr3_nt: TGTGCCAGCAGCCAAGAACCTGGGGGACCACCCTACGAGCAGTACTTC
v_call: TRBV6-5; d_call: TRBD1; clone_size: -; j_call: TRBJ1-2; cdr3_length: 15; cdr3_aa: CASSRDRGMPYGYTF; cdr3_nt: TGTGCCAGCAGCCGCGACAGGGGAATGCCGTATGGCTACACCTTC
v_call: TRBV4-3; d_call: -; clone_size: -; j_call: TRBJ1-1; cdr3_length: 13; cdr3_aa: CASSQGSNTEAFF; cdr3_nt: TGCGCCAGCAGTCAAGGCTCGAACACTGAAGCTTTCTTT
v_call: TRBV7-9; d_call: TRBD1; clone_size: -; j_call: TRBJ1-5; cdr3_length: 14; cdr3_aa: CASSGTGGNQPQHF; cdr3_nt: TGTGCCAGCAGCGGGACAGGGGGGAATCAGCCCCAGCATTTT
v_call: TRBV5-5; d_call: -; clone_size: few; j_call: TRBJ1-1; cdr3_length: 14; cdr3_aa: CASSLAQGVTEAFF; cdr3_nt: TGTGCCAGCAGCTTGGCACAGGGAGTCACTGAAGCTTTCTTT
v_call: TRBV6-5; d_call: -; clone_size: few; j_call: TRBJ1-1; cdr3_length: 15; cdr3_aa: CASSRKASMNTEAFF; cdr3_nt: TGTGCCAGCAGTCGAAAGGCTTCCATGAACACTGAAGCTTTCTTT
v_call: TRBV29-1; d_call: TRBD2; clone_size: -; j_call: TRBJ2-3; cdr3_length: 16; cdr3_aa: CSVETGLAGAGDTQYF; cdr3_nt: TGCAGCGTTGAAACAGGACTAGCGGGGGCAGGGGATACGCAGTATTTT
v_call: TRBV19; d_call: TRBD2; clone_size: few; j_call: TRBJ2-1; cdr3_length: 20; cdr3_aa: CASSIDRLAGGALLYNEQFF; cdr3_nt: TGTGCCAGTAGTATAGACCGACTAGCGGGAGGTGCCCTTTTATACAATGAGCAGTTCTTC
v_call: TRBV27; d_call: -; clone_size: -; j_call: TRBJ1-2; cdr3_length: 17; cdr3_aa: CASSFSPGQAFYYGYTF; cdr3_nt: TGTGCCAGCAGTTTTTCCCCGGGGCAGGCCTTTTACTATGGCTACACCTTC
v_call: TRBV29-1; d_call: -; clone_size: few; j_call: TRBJ2-4; cdr3_length: 15; cdr3_aa: CSVEWDGEAKNIQYF; cdr3_nt: TGCAGCGTTGAATGGGACGGGGAAGCCAAAAACATTCAGTACTTC
v_call: TRBV11-2; d_call: TRBD1; clone_size: -; j_call: TRBJ2-7; cdr3_length: 15; cdr3_aa: CASSRAGTVPYEQYF; cdr3_nt: TGTGCCAGCAGCCGGGCCGGGACAGTCCCCTACGAGCAGTACTTC
v_call: TRBV4-1; d_call: -; clone_size: few; j_call: TRBJ2-7; cdr3_length: 14; cdr3_aa: CASSLRTLGYEQYF; cdr3_nt: TGCGCCAGCAGCCTTAGAACCTTAGGGTACGAGCAGTACTTC
v_call: TRBV27; d_call: -; clone_size: -; j_call: TRBJ2-3; cdr3_length: 14; cdr3_aa: CASSFGQSTDTQYF; cdr3_nt: TGTGCCAGCAGTTTCGGCCAGAGCACAGATACGCAGTATTTT
v_call: TRBV14; d_call: -; clone_size: -; j_call: TRBJ2-7; cdr3_length: 15; cdr3_aa: CASSQVRGLSYEQYF; cdr3_nt: TGTGCCAGCAGCCAAGTGCGGGGTCTCTCCTACGAGCAGTACTTC
v_call: TRBV4-2; d_call: TRBD1; clone_size: -; j_call: TRBJ1-2; cdr3_length: 18; cdr3_aa: CASSQDAGTGGVSYGYTF; cdr3_nt: TGTGCCAGCAGCCAAGATGCGGGGACAGGGGGCGTTTCCTATGGCTACACCTTC
v_call: TRBV5-1; d_call: -; clone_size: few; j_call: TRBJ2-3; cdr3_length: 13; cdr3_aa: CASSLDSTDTQYF; cdr3_nt: TGCGCCAGCAGCTTGGACAGCACAGATACGCAGTATTTT
v_call: TRBV30; d_call: -; clone_size: once; j_call: TRBJ2-1; cdr3_length: 11; cdr3_aa: CAWRGHNEQFF; cdr3_nt: TGTGCCTGGAGGGGACACAATGAGCAGTTCTTC
v_call: TRBV7-9; d_call: TRBD1; clone_size: -; j_call: TRBJ2-5; cdr3_length: 13; cdr3_aa: CASSADRGLETYF; cdr3_nt: TGTGCCAGCAGCGCGGACAGGGGGCTGGAGACCTACTTC
v_call: TRBV27; d_call: TRBD1; clone_size: -; j_call: TRBJ2-7; cdr3_length: 15; cdr3_aa: CASRSGQEYVYEQYF; cdr3_nt: TGTGCCAGCAGATCGGGACAGGAATACGTCTACGAGCAGTACTTC
v_call: TRBV7-9; d_call: -; clone_size: few; j_call: TRBJ2-5; cdr3_length: 17; cdr3_aa: CASSPNRVVAAQETQYF; cdr3_nt: TGTGCCAGCAGCCCCAATCGGGTGGTAGCGGCTCAAGAGACCCAGTACTTC
v_call: TRBV2; d_call: -; clone_size: -; j_call: TRBJ2-2; cdr3_length: 14; cdr3_aa: CASSQQGNTGELFF; cdr3_nt: TGTGCCAGCAGTCAGCAGGGGAACACCGGGGAGCTGTTTTTT
v_call: TRBV2; d_call: TRBD2; clone_size: -; j_call: TRBJ2-5; cdr3_length: 16; cdr3_aa: CASSEEGLAGGQTQYF; cdr3_nt: TGTGCCAGCAGTGAAGAGGGACTAGCGGGGGGTCAGACCCAGTACTTC
v_call: TRBV27; d_call: TRBD1; clone_size: few; j_call: TRBJ2-5; cdr3_length: 15; cdr3_aa: CASSFGTGGLETQYF; cdr3_nt: TGTGCCAGCAGTTTTGGGACAGGGGGCTTAGAGACCCAGTACTTC
v_call: TRBV29-1; d_call: TRBD1; clone_size: -; j_call: TRBJ2-7; cdr3_length: 12; cdr3_aa: CSVTGGADEQYF; cdr3_nt: TGCAGCGTAACAGGGGGCGCTGACGAGCAGTACTTC
v_call: TRBV7-2; d_call: TRBD1; clone_size: once; j_call: TRBJ2-7; cdr3_length: 12; cdr3_aa: CASSPDRVEQYF; cdr3_nt: TGTGCCAGCAGCCCCGACAGGGTCGAGCAGTACTTC
v_call: TRBV13; d_call: -; clone_size: -; j_call: TRBJ2-3; cdr3_length: 15; cdr3_aa: CASSGTGGFTDTQYF; cdr3_nt: TGTGCCAGCAGTGGCACGGGGGGCTTCACAGATACGCAGTATTTT
v_call: TRBV29-1; d_call: TRBD1; clone_size: -; j_call: TRBJ1-2; cdr3_length: 13; cdr3_aa: CSAALGTGDGYTF; cdr3_nt: TGCAGCGCTGCGCTCGGGACAGGGGATGGCTACACCTTC
v_call: TRBV7-3; d_call: TRBD1; clone_size: once; j_call: TRBJ1-4; cdr3_length: 15; cdr3_aa: CASSHTGGADEKLFF; cdr3_nt: TGTGCCAGCAGCCACACAGGGGGCGCAGATGAAAAACTGTTTTTT
v_call: TRBV7-9; d_call: -; clone_size: many; j_call: TRBJ2-1; cdr3_length: 12; cdr3_aa: CASSLGRSEQFF; cdr3_nt: TGTGCCAGCAGCTTAGGGAGGAGTGAGCAGTTCTTC
v_call: TRBV28; d_call: -; clone_size: -; j_call: TRBJ2-7; cdr3_length: 15; cdr3_aa: CASSLGPGESYEQYF; cdr3_nt: TGTGCCAGCAGTTTAGGGCCAGGGGAGTCCTACGAGCAGTACTTC
v_call: TRBV7-6; d_call: -; clone_size: few; j_call: TRBJ2-1; cdr3_length: 15; cdr3_aa: CASSLDGGQVSEQFF; cdr3_nt: TGTGCCAGCAGCTTAGACGGGGGGCAAGTTAGTGAGCAGTTCTTC
v_call: TRBV2; d_call: -; clone_size: -; j_call: TRBJ2-5; cdr3_length: 15; cdr3_aa: CASSESGHPQETQYF; cdr3_nt: TGTGCCAGCAGTGAATCGGGACATCCACAAGAGACCCAGTACTTC
v_call: TRBV7-3; d_call: -; clone_size: -; j_call: TRBJ2-5; cdr3_length: 16; cdr3_aa: CASSLNTGAAQETQYF; cdr3_nt: TGTGCCAGCAGCTTAAACACTGGAGCAGCTCAAGAGACTCAGTACTTC
v_call: TRBV5-1; d_call: -; clone_size: -; j_call: TRBJ1-1; cdr3_length: 13; cdr3_aa: CASSLDRNTEAFF; cdr3_nt: TGCGCCAGCAGCTTAGACAGGAACACTGAAGCTTTCTTT
v_call: TRBV11-2; d_call: -; clone_size: -; j_call: TRBJ2-5; cdr3_length: 12; cdr3_aa: CASSSIAETQYF; cdr3_nt: TGTGCCAGCAGCTCAATAGCAGAGACCCAGTACTTC